The clone carrying this TCR beta chain was picked up a small number of times. The antigen is undetermined. The sample belongs to a study of CD8 T cells in ankylosing spondylitis. Study-wide results and limits: From matched ankylosing spondylitis synovial fluid, disease-linked clones were reportedly recovered at significantly enriched levels. In reactive arthritis synovial fluid and blood, some motif variants had been reported before. One TCR beta motif, made up of roughly 8 highly homologous variants, appeared characteristic of ankylosing spondylitis blood.

Making use of molecular barcodes, quantitative 5'-RACE generated TCR beta libraries. TCRdb processed the 5' RACE reads anew with MiXCR; each CDR3 protein has one entry. The sample shows some 340,000 distinct CDR3 sequences, 14% to 15% of them seen only once. The receptor's source is a male donor with ankylosing spondylitis or in good health (not recorded which). The sample was blood, either unsorted or a sorted T cell fraction (not recorded which).

The CDR3 DNA follows: TGCGCCAGCAGCACAGGGGGCACTGAAGCTTTCTTT. It codes for CASSTGGTEAFF. The chain employs TRBV5-1 and TRBJ1-1, with TRBD1 matching 8 bases. The V and J ends lost 4 bases and 4 bases, in that order; junction bases with no gene match: 0. The CDR3 spans 12 residues. Germline V gene lookup returns CDR1 SGHRS and CDR2 YFSETQ.